The clone carrying this TCR beta chain has more than one count but fewer than ten. The data originate from a study of blood T cell repertoires in COVID-19. In the study overall: Collection of acute and convalescent COVID-19 samples took place in the United States, Italy and Spain. The cDNA or gDNA used as material had been derived from T cells, B-cell-depleted T cells, or PBMCs.

V was clipped by 7 bases and J by 0 bases, with 16 bases between them. This CDR3 has 16 amino acids. The V gene's germline CDR1 is MDHEN and CDR2 SYDVKM. Per the study methods: Reference gene primer amplification yielded estimated nucleated cell counts. The repertoire was sequenced with immunoSEQ multiplex PCR; TCRdb's copy has only in-frame clones and lacks some. V and J calls and clone size are those listed in that table; D and trimming were worked out from the DNA. The sample shows 150,000 or so clones, 81% of them seen only once. This chain links TRBV28 with TRBJ1-5; maybe TRBD1 (6 bases). This receptor was taken from a man aged 60-69 years with active or convalescent COVID-19. Sequenced sample: peripheral blood. This chain's CDR3 is CASTPPDRFSNQPQHF. The CDR3 DNA is TGTGCCAGCACGCCACCGGACAGATTTAGCAATCAGCCCCAGCATTTT.